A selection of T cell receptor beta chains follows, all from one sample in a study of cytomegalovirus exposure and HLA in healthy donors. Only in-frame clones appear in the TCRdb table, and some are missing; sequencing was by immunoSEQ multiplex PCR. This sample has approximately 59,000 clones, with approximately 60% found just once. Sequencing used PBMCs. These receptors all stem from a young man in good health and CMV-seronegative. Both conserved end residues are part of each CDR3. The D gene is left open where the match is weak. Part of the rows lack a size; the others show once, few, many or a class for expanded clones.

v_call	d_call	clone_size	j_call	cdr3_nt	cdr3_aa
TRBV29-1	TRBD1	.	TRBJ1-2	TGCAGCGCCATTGGGGGACAGGGGCCGTCTAACTATGGCTACACCTTC	CSAIGGQGPSNYGYTF
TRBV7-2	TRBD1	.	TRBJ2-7	TGTGCCAGCAGCGTCAGGTGGACAGGACACTACGAGCAGTACTTC	CASSVRWTGHYEQYF
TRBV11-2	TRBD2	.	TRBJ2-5	TGTGCCAGCAGCTTTCAGCGGGGGGCCGGGAAGACCCAGTACTTC	CASSFQRGAGKTQYF
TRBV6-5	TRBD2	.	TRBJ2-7	TGTGCCAGCAGTTACTCTGGGGGGGATCCGTACTTC	CASSYSGGDPYF
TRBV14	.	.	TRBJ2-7	TGTGCCAGCAGCCAAGGGGCAGGGCGATTCTCCTACGAGCAGTACTTC	CASSQGAGRFSYEQYF
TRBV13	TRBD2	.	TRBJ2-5	TGTGCCAGCAGCGCAGGGCTAGCGGGGTACCAAGAGACCCAGTACTTC	CASSAGLAGYQETQYF
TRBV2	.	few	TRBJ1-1	TGTGCCAGCAGTGAATCGGGGGGCACTGAAGCTTTCTTT	CASSESGGTEAFF
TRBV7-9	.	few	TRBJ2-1	TGTGCCAGCAGCCCCATAGGGGGAAGTGAGCAGTTCTTC	CASSPIGGSEQFF
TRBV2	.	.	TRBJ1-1	TGTGCCAGCAGCCCGGGGGGCTTCACTGAAGCTTTCTTT	CASSPGGFTEAFF
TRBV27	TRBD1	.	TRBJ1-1	TGTGCCAGCAGTAAGGACAGGGGACCATCTGAAGCTTTCTTT	CASSKDRGPSEAFF
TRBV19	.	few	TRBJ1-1	TGTGCCAGTAGCTCACCGGGACACAGAAACATTGAAGCTTTCTTT	CASSSPGHRNIEAFF
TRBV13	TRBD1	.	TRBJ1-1	TGTGCCAGCAGCTCCAGGGGGTCCCAATCACCGAACACTGAAGCTTTCTTT	CASSSRGSQSPNTEAFF
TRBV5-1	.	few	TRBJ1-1	TGCGCCAGCAGCTTCCTGGGAGCTACTGAAGCTTTCTTT	CASSFLGATEAFF
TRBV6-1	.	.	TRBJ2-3	TGTGCCAGCAGTGAAGTCGGGGATCCAGATACGCAGTATTTT	CASSEVGDPDTQYF
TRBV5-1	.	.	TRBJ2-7	TGCGCCAGCAGCTGGGGGCCCTACGAGCAGTACTTC	CASSWGPYEQYF
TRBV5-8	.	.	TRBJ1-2	TGTGCCAGCAGCTTGGTCGTTGCAGGAGGGTATGGCTACACCTTC	CASSLVVAGGYGYTF
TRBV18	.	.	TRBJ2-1	TGTGCCAGCTCACCAACAGTGGCCAGGGCGAATGAGCAGTTCTTC	CASSPTVARANEQFF
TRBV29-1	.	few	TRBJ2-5	TGCAGCGTCGACCCAGGACAAGAGACCCAGTACTTC	CSVDPGQETQYF
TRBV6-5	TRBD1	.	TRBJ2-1	TGTGCCACCGGGACAGGGCCAACTAATGAGCAGTTCTTC	CATGTGPTNEQFF
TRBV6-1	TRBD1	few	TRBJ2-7	TGTGCCAGCAGTGTCAACAGGGGGGTGAACGAGCAGTACTTC	CASSVNRGVNEQYF
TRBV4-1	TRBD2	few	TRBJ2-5	TGCGCCAGCAGCCAGGAGCGGGGGGGCTGGGAGACCCAGTACTTC	CASSQERGGWETQYF
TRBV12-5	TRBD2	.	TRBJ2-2	TGTGCTAGCGGAGCGGGGGGTTATACGGGCGGGGACCTCAGAGGCACCGGGGAGCTGTTTTTT	CASGAGGYTGGDLRGTGELFF
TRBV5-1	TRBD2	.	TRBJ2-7	TGCGCCAGCAGCTTCACCGCTAGCGGGGGCTACGAGCAGTACTTC	CASSFTASGGYEQYF
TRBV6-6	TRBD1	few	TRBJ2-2	TGTGCCAGCAGTTACTCACCAGGGGGCAACACCGGGGAGCTGTTTTTT	CASSYSPGGNTGELFF
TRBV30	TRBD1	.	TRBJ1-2	TGTGCCCAGAAAGGACAGGGTTCCAACTATGGCTACACCTTC	CAQKGQGSNYGYTF
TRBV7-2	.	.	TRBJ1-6	TGTGCCAGCAGATACCAGGGGATCTATAATTCACCCCTCCACTTT	CASRYQGIYNSPLHF
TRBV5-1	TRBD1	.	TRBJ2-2	TGCGCCAGCGCGCCTCCGGGACAGGGGACCGGGGAGCTGTTTTTT	CASAPPGQGTGELFF
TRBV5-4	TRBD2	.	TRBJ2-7	TGTGCCAGCAGCTTCGGCGGGGGGGTCTACGAGCAGTACTTC	CASSFGGGVYEQYF
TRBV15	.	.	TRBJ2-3	TGTGCCACAGGGGCTGGGACTACAGATACGCAGTATTTT	CATGAGTTDTQYF
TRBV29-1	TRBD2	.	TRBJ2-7	TGCAGCGTTTTAGCGGGGGCCTCCATTTCCTACGAGCAGTACTTC	CSVLAGASISYEQYF
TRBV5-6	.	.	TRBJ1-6	TGTGCCAGCAGCCGCCGTTATGGGGGGGCGGTCTATAATTCACCCCTCCACTTT	CASSRRYGGAVYNSPLHF
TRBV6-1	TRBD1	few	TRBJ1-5	TGTGCCAGCAGTGCCTACTTTGACAGGGATCTCAATCAGCCCCAGCATTTT	CASSAYFDRDLNQPQHF
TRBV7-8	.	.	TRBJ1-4	TGTGCCAGCAGTAAAGGCCCAAGCGGTGAAAAACTGTTTTTT	CASSKGPSGEKLFF
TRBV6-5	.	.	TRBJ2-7	TGTGCCAGCAGTCTCACGGGATACGAGCAGTACTTC	CASSLTGYEQYF
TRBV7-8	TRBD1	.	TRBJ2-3	TGTGCCAGCAGCTTAGCGACAGGGAGCACAGATACGCAGTATTTT	CASSLATGSTDTQYF
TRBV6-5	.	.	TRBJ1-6	TGTGCCAGCAGAATACAGGGAACCTATAATTCACCCCTCCACTTT	CASRIQGTYNSPLHF
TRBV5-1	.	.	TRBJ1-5	TGCGCCAGCAGCTTGGAGGGGGGCAATCAGCCCCAGCATTTT	CASSLEGGNQPQHF
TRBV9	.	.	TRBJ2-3	TGTGCCAGCAGCGTAGGCGCGGGACCTCGGACAGATACGCAGTATTTT	CASSVGAGPRTDTQYF
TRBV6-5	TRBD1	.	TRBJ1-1	TGTGCCAGCAGTGAGGGGGCGCTGACTGAAGCTTTCTTT	CASSEGALTEAFF
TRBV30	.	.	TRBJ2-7	TGTGCCTGGAGTGTTTCTCTCGAGCAGTACTTC	CAWSVSLEQYF